Listed here are 21 T cell receptor beta chains from one sample, sequenced in a study of lymphopenia after photon versus proton radiotherapy. Sequenced by immunoSEQ multiplex PCR; TCRdb stores in-frame clones only, minus some. The sample holds fewer than 6,000 clones, 88% seen once. The starting material was peripheral blood, obtained from a patient treated with photon-based radiotherapy. Receptors were obtained from a man older than 75 with cholangiocarcinoma.

The chain combines TRBV5-6 with TRBJ2-5; 11 bases map to TRBD2. The germline CDR1 and CDR2 sequences are SGHDT and YYEEEE. J was trimmed by 4 bases and V by 4 bases; bases with no gene match: 6. The CDR3 is 15 amino acids. CDR3 DNA: TGTGCCAGCAGCCTGGTAGCGGGGGGGAGAGAGACCCAGTACTTC. It translates to CASSLVAGGRETQYF.

CDR3: CASSERSSPDTQYF. CDR3 in DNA: TGTGCCAGCAGTGAAAGGTCGTCTCCAGATACGCAGTATTTT. The chain joins TRBV6-1 to TRBJ2-3; D is unclear. CDR3 length: 14 residues. The ends were cut back, 2 bases at V and 4 bases at J, with 10 bases in the middle. Germline loops: CDR1 MNHNS, CDR2 SASEGT.

V usage is TRBV7-3 and J usage is TRBJ2-2; 12 bases fit TRBD2. CDR1 and CDR2 (germline): SGHTA, FQGTGA. V gave up 5 bases and J gave up 7 bases; unmatched junction bases: 11. This CDR3 comprises 17 residues. Written as DNA, the CDR3 is TGTGCCAGCAGCCCCACGGCTAGCGGGGGGGCGCACGGGGAGCTGTTTTTT. Residues: CASSPTASGGAHGELFF.

The chain is built from TRBV5-4 and TRBJ1-2; 7 bases map to TRBD1. J gave up 5 bases and V 4 bases, and 8 bases lay outside the gene matches. Germline CDR1 is SGHNT and CDR2 is YYREEE (reference sequence). CDR3 length: 14 amino acids. The CDR3 nucleotides are TGTGCCAGCAGCATAGGGGGCAGATCGTATGGCTACACCTTC. Protein: CASSIGGRSYGYTF.

The chain couples TRBV5-6 to TRBJ2-7; a weak D match, TRBD1 (6 bases). Germline V gives CDR1 SGHDT, CDR2 YYEEEE. The V gene lost 2 bases and the J gene lost 0 bases, with 9 bases spanning the gap. The CDR3 totals 14 residues. The chain's CDR3 is CASSLMDSSYEQYF. The CDR3 DNA follows: TGTGCCAGCAGCTTAATGGACAGCTCCTACGAGCAGTACTTC.

The J gene is TRBJ2-7, the V gene TRBV19; 7 bases align to TRBD1. The CDR3 extends over 14 amino acids. The ends lost 4 bases at V and 3 bases at J; junction bases unmatched: 6. CDR1 and CDR2 from the germline V gene are LNHDA and SQIVND (reference sequence). The CDR3 spells CASSTGQYVYEQYF. The CDR3 DNA reads TGTGCCAGTAGTACGGGACAGTATGTCTACGAGCAGTACTTC.

This clone has more than one count but fewer than ten. The chain is built from TRBV2 and TRBJ1-1; D is possibly TRBD1 (5 bases). Germline CDR1 reads SNHLY; CDR2 reads FYNNEI. The germline V and J ends were trimmed by 4 bases and 1 base, with 10 bases remaining between them. The CDR3 extends over 14 amino acids. CDR3 sequence: CASSANRGNTEAFF. The CDR3 DNA follows: TGTGCCAGCAGTGCTAATAGGGGGAACACTGAAGCTTTCTTT.

This sequence joins TRBV6-5 and TRBJ1-1, with 7 bases fitting TRBD1. Unmatched junction bases numbered 3, after V lost 2 bases and J lost 6 bases. CDR1 is MNHEY and CDR2 is SVGAGI in the germline V gene. The CDR3 extends over 13 amino acids. CDR3 amino acids: CASSYQGTAEAFF. CDR3 nucleotides: TGTGCCAGCAGTTACCAGGGGACAGCTGAAGCTTTCTTT.

The gene calls are TRBV4-1 and TRBJ1-4; the D gene is possibly TRBD1 (5 bases). The CDR3 has 15 residues. Germline V gives CDR1 MGHRA, CDR2 YSYEKL. The germline V and J ends were trimmed by 3 bases and 10 bases, with 18 bases remaining between them. The CDR3 DNA reads TGCGCCAGCAGCCACCCACTCCGGGACGGGGGAAAACTGTTTTTT. It translates to CASSHPLRDGGKLFF.

As for this clone: A junction boundary mismatches the germline segment, possibly from a read error. The chain couples TRBV7-3 to TRBJ2-3, with D maybe TRBD1 (6 bases). The CDR3 is 13 amino acids. Germline V lookup: CDR1 SGHTA, CDR2 FQGTGA. The CDR3 reads CVSSFTGTDTQYF. The CDR3, as DNA: TGTGTCAGCAGCTTTACAGGGACAGATACGCAGTATTTT.

The V and J genes are TRBV19 and TRBJ2-2, with D uncertain. CDR3 length: 15 residues. Trimming removed 5 bases at V and 3 bases at J, with 13 bases between. The V gene's germline CDR1 is LNHDA and CDR2 SQIVND (reference sequence). The CDR3 bases are TGTGCCAGTAGTCCCCGGGTGGGGTACACCGGGGAGCTGTTTTTT. Its translation: CASSPRVGYTGELFF.

Points on this clone: Distinct nucleotide sequences in the sample also encode this CDR3. The gene calls are TRBV5-4 and TRBJ1-1, with 9 nucleotides matching TRBD1. The CDR3 is made up of 14 amino acids. Trimming took 1 base from V and 6 from J; bases not matched to a gene: 4. The germline CDR1 and CDR2 sequences are SGHNT and YYREEE (reference sequence). The CDR3 nucleotides read TGTGCCAGCAGCTTGCGGACAGGGGCTTCTGAAGCTTTCTTT. As protein: CASSLRTGASEAFF.

The chain joins TRBV2 to TRBJ1-4; a possible D gene is TRBD1 (6 bases). CDR1 is SNHLY and CDR2 is FYNNEI in the germline V gene. V lost 3 bases to trimming and J lost 7 bases, with 6 bases between them. The CDR3 is 12 amino acids. The CDR3: CASSDRGEKLFF. CDR3 in DNA: TGTGCCAGCAGTGACAGGGGTGAAAAACTGTTTTTT.

J is TRBJ2-1 and V is TRBV14; 9 bases agree with TRBD2. Germline V lookup: CDR1 SGHDN, CDR2 FVKESK. Trimming cost V 2 bases and J 3 bases; bases outside gene matches: 5. The CDR3 consists of 16 residues. In nucleotides, the CDR3 is TGTGCCAGCAGCCAACGGCTAGCGGGGATCTACAATGAGCAGTTCTTC. This encodes CASSQRLAGIYNEQFF.

Only one count was recorded for this clone. The chain is built from TRBV29-1 and TRBJ1-2; D ambiguous. The CDR3 runs 14 residues. Germline CDR1 and CDR2: SQVTM and ANQGSEA. Trimming cost V 2 bases and J 4 bases, with 14 bases left between them. CDR3 amino acids: CSVERGAESYGYTF. CDR3 nucleotides: TGCAGCGTTGAACGGGGAGCGGAGAGCTATGGCTACACCTTC.

This clone has just one count. V usage is TRBV9 and J usage is TRBJ2-2; the match to TRBD1 covers 10 bases. The CDR3 consists of 17 residues. Trimming cost V 0 bases and J 1 base; bases outside gene matches: 3. The V gene's germline CDR1 is SGDLS and CDR2 YYNGEE. The CDR3 nucleotides are TGTGCCAGCAGCGTAGCTTGGGACAGGGGGAACACCGGGGAGCTGTTTTTT. It codes for CASSVAWDRGNTGELFF.

CDR3 DNA: TGTGCCTGGCGGGTGTGGGACAGGGGTACTGAAGCTTTCTTT. It yields the protein CAWRVWDRGTEAFF. The chain combines TRBV30 with TRBJ1-1; 10 bases align to TRBD1. The CDR3 sequence is 14 residues long. The V segment lost 5 bases and the J segment 5 bases; nucleotides outside the gene matches: 8. Per germline, CDR1 GTSNPN and CDR2 SVGIG (reference sequence).

The chain uses TRBV25-1 and TRBJ2-1, with unresolved D. Trimming left V 3 bases short and J 3 bases short, with 9 bases between. This CDR3 is built from 14 residues. The V gene's germline CDR1 is MGHDK and CDR2 SYGVNS. The CDR3 DNA is TGTGCCAGCAGTGAGTATGGGAACTACAATGAGCAGTTCTTC. Protein sequence: CASSEYGNYNEQFF. Variable domain in full (rest from reference TRBV25-1 and TRBJ2-1): EADIYQTPRYLVIGTGKKITLECSQTMGHDKMYWYQQDPGMELHLIHYSYGVNSTEKGDLSSESTVSRIRTEHFPLTLESARPSHTSQYLCASSEYGNYNEQFFGPGTRLTVL.

Only one count was recorded for this clone. The chain combines TRBV5-1 with TRBJ1-6, with 9 bases fitting TRBD1. Trimming at V came to 4 bases and at J to 0 bases, leaving 17 bases not matched to a gene. This CDR3 is 21 amino acids long. The germline V gene encodes CDR1 SGHRS and CDR2 YFSETQ. CDR3 nucleotides: TGCGCCAGCAGCCCTGGAGGTAGGACAGGGGCCCAGAGCTCCTATAATTCACCCCTCCACTTT. Translating gives CASSPGGRTGAQSSYNSPLHF.

This chain joins TRBV5-1 and TRBJ1-5; TRBD1 agrees at 8 bases. In germline, CDR1 is SGHRS, CDR2 YFSETQ. The CDR3 runs 14 residues. The J segment lost 5 bases and the V segment lost 4 bases, leaving 5 bases of the junction unmatched. CDR3 residues: CASSQGTGDQPQHF. The CDR3 coding sequence is TGCGCCAGCAGCCAAGGGACAGGAGATCAGCCCCAGCATTTT.

The rearrangement links TRBV7-2 to TRBJ2-2, with no clear D. Deletions cut 5 bases from V and 1 base from J, with 11 bases between. Germline V gives CDR1 SGHTA, CDR2 FQGNSA. The CDR3 has 15 residues. This CDR3 is CASSRVGWNTGELFF. DNA for the CDR3: TGTGCCAGCAGCCGAGTGGGCTGGAACACCGGGGAGCTGTTTTTT.